These 17 T cell receptor beta chains were all obtained from the same sample, sequenced in a study of cytomegalovirus exposure and HLA in healthy donors. Primers included in the PCR were 60 Vbeta and 13 Jbeta primers. The method was immunoSEQ multiplex PCR; TCRdb's version includes in-frame clones alone and lacks a portion of them. The table has around 130,000 clones, 70% seen once; the top ten hold approximately 1.6%. The sequencing sample was made of PBMCs. Receptors were obtained from a woman aged 25 to 45 in good health and CMV-seronegative.

The chain has TRBV19 and TRBJ1-1, with D unresolved. V gave up 3 bases and J gave up 1 base, with 12 bases separating them. CDR3 size: 15 residues. Germline values: CDR1 LNHDA, CDR2 SQIVND (reference sequence). The DNA for the CDR3 is TGTGCCAGTAGTATCCGAGGGAGGGAGAACACTGAAGCTTTCTTT. Its protein product is CASSIRGRENTEAFF. Looking up the rest from reference TRBV19 and TRBJ1-1 gives the full variable domain: DGGITQSPKYLFRKEGQNVTLSCEQNLNHDAMYWYRQDPGQGLRLIYYSQIVNDFQKGDIAEGYSVSREKKESFPLTVTSAQKNPTAFYLCASSIRGRENTEAFFGQGTRLTVV.

The J gene is TRBJ2-2, the V gene TRBV19; D gene uncertain. Trimming removed 7 bases from V and 6 bases from J, with 12 bases in between. Germline V gene sequence: CDR1 LNHDA, CDR2 SQIVND (reference sequence). This CDR3 has 13 amino acids. CDR3 in DNA: TGTGCCAGTACTCCCCCCGGGTCCGGGGAGCTGTTTTTT. Amino acid sequence: CASTPPGSGELFF.

The rearrangement links TRBV9 to TRBJ2-1; 11 bases line up with TRBD2. V dropped 4 bases and J dropped 4; count of bases not matched to a gene: 7. CDR1 is SGDLS, CDR2 YYNGEE, per germline. The CDR3 has 16 residues. In DNA form, the CDR3 reads TGTGCCAGCAGCCTAACTAGCGGGAGTTTGTACAATGAGCAGTTCTTC. It specifies CASSLTSGSLYNEQFF.

There are a few counts of this clone. The chain uses TRBV2 and TRBJ2-2; 7 bases fit TRBD2. V lost 6 bases, J lost 6 bases, and 4 bases stayed unmatched. Germline loops: CDR1 SNHLY, CDR2 FYNNEI. The CDR3 has 13 amino acids. The CDR3 spells CASSLAAAGELFF. The CDR3 region has the DNA TGTGCCAGCAGCCTAGCGGCCGCCGGGGAGCTGTTTTTT.

The chain joins TRBV28 to TRBJ2-5; D possibly corresponds to TRBD2 (7 bases). The CDR3 extends over 13 amino acids. Germline CDR1 reads MDHEN; CDR2 reads SYDVKM. Trimming left V 6 bases short and J 7 bases short, with 15 bases between. CDR3 region: CASSTIGGGTQYF. Written as DNA, the CDR3 is TGTGCCAGCAGCACGATAGGGGGGGGGACCCAGTACTTC.

This clone was counted a single time. The chain uses TRBV28 and TRBJ2-1; possible D gene TRBD2, 6 bases. Germline CDR1 is MDHEN and CDR2 is SYDVKM. V was trimmed by 6 bases and J by 9 bases, leaving 21 bases between them. The CDR3 runs 15 residues. This chain's CDR3 is CASSPEGYLELEQFF. The CDR3, as DNA: TGTGCCAGCAGCCCGGAGGGCTACCTAGAACTTGAGCAGTTCTTC.

The J gene is TRBJ1-6, the V gene TRBV9, with TRBD1 as a possible D gene (5 bases). Trimming pared 3 bases from V and 1 base from J, leaving 11 bases between. Germline CDR1 reads SGDLS; CDR2 reads YYNGEE. The CDR3 sequence is 16 residues long. The CDR3 loop reads CASSEGVSSYNSPLHF. The CDR3 DNA reads TGTGCCAGCAGCGAAGGGGTCTCTTCCTATAATTCACCCCTCCACTTT.

This clone was counted once. This chain connects TRBV27 to TRBJ2-5; 7 bases align to TRBD2. This CDR3 is built from 14 residues. Germline CDR1 is MNHEY and CDR2 is SMNVEV (reference sequence). J gave up 9 bases and V 5 bases, and 12 bases lay outside the gene matches. CDR3: CASSGLGEIRAQYF. DNA of the CDR3: TGTGCCAGCAGTGGACTAGGGGAGATAAGAGCCCAGTACTTC.

V is TRBV2 and J is TRBJ2-1; TRBD2 aligns across 11 bases. The CDR3 sequence is 13 residues long. CDR1 and CDR2 from the germline V gene are SNHLY and FYNNEI. Germline trimming cut 6 bases from V and 5 bases from J; bases unmatched to any gene: 0. In nucleotides, the CDR3 is TGTGCCAGCAGACTAGCGGGGGACAATGAGCAGTTCTTC. Residues: CASRLAGDNEQFF.

The gene calls are TRBV5-6 and TRBJ2-2; D is uncertain. Germline V gene lookup returns CDR1 SGHDT and CDR2 YYEEEE. V gave up 1 base and J gave up 8 bases, with 12 bases separating them. The CDR3 has 14 residues. The chain's CDR3 is CASSLLQVDGELFF. CDR3 sequence (DNA): TGTGCCAGCAGCTTGTTACAAGTTGATGGGGAGCTGTTTTTT.

The chain links TRBV27 to TRBJ2-2, with TRBD2 identical over 11 bases. With V trimmed by 4 bases and J by 1 base, 2 bases remained unmatched. CDR1 MNHEY and CDR2 SMNVEV come from the germline V gene (reference sequence). The CDR3 runs to 16 residues. The CDR3 nucleotides read TGTGCCAGCAGTTACACTAGCGGGGGGAACACCGGGGAGCTGTTTTTT. Residues: CASSYTSGGNTGELFF.

The chain carries TRBV6-1 and TRBJ2-7, with 11 positions matching TRBD2. The germline V gene encodes CDR1 MNHNS and CDR2 SASEGT. The CDR3 sequence is 15 residues long. V lost 4 bases and J lost 2; bases outside the gene matches: 4. CDR3 DNA sequence: TGTGCCAGCAGTGGAGTAGCGGGGGGGCCCTACGAGCAGTACGTC. Translated: CASSGVAGGPYEQYV.

This clone was seen a handful of times. The V gene is TRBV7-3, the J gene TRBJ2-3, with TRBD2 identical over 14 bases. The junction had 4 bases not matched to a gene; V was cut back by 5 bases and J by 3 bases. The CDR3 totals 16 residues. Germline V gives CDR1 SGHTA, CDR2 FQGTGA. CDR3 sequence reads: CASSPTSGRATDTQYF. CDR3 DNA sequence: TGTGCCAGCAGCCCGACTAGCGGGAGGGCAACAGATACGCAGTATTTT.

The chain employs TRBV27 and TRBJ2-1; D is unclear. The CDR3 has 12 residues. Germline lookup yields CDR1 MNHEY and CDR2 SMNVEV (reference sequence). V gave up 5 bases and J gave up 9 bases, with 11 bases separating them. The CDR3 region has the DNA TGTGCCAGCAGTCCCCATTCGGTTGAGCAGTTCTTC. This sequence encodes CASSPHSVEQFF.

The chain carries TRBV5-1 and TRBJ2-2; possibly TRBD1 for D (5 bases). This CDR3 region has 16 residues. V lost 0 bases and J 6 bases, leaving 15 bases between the germline ends. Germline CDR1 SGHRS, CDR2 YFSETQ. CDR3 bases: TGCGCCAGCAGCTTGGTAAGGGGCGAGATTTCCGGGGAGCTGTTTTTT. Translated: CASSLVRGEISGELFF.

V gene TRBV11-2 combines with J gene TRBJ1-5, with 9 bases that match TRBD1. CDR3 length: 17 residues. The J segment lost 8 bases and the V segment lost 1 base, leaving 12 bases of the junction unmatched. CDR1 is SGHAT and CDR2 is FQNNGV in the germline V gene. The CDR3 loop is CASSLVARDRDGKPQHF. The CDR3 DNA reads as TGTGCCAGCAGCTTAGTGGCCCGGGACAGGGACGGGAAGCCCCAGCATTTT.

The chain recombines TRBV7-9 with TRBJ2-2, with a weak D call TRBD1 (6 bases). Per germline, CDR1 SEHNR and CDR2 FQNEAQ (reference sequence). The CDR3 consists of 14 residues. Trimming pared 4 bases from V and 3 bases from J, leaving 9 bases between. CDR3 in DNA: TGTGCCAGCAGCTCCACAGGGTACACCGGGGAGCTGTTTTTT. Protein sequence: CASSSTGYTGELFF.